These T cell receptor beta chains were read from a single sample in a study of blood T cell repertoires in COVID-19. Assay used: immunoSEQ multiplex PCR; TCRdb lists only in-frame clones, some missing. The sample contains roughly 340,000 clones, approximately 89% of which appear only once. Sequenced sample: peripheral blood. These receptors all come from a young woman who had recovered from COVID-19. Both conserved end residues are part of each CDR3. Fields, in order: J gene, CDR3 length, V gene, clone size, D gene, CDR3 protein, CDR3 DNA. D genes are given only for firm matches. A clone size is listed for some rows: how often the clone was seen (once, few, many), or a class if it is expanded.

J gene: TRBJ1-1
CDR3 length: 13
V gene: TRBV27
clone size: NA
D gene: NA
CDR3 protein: CASSTLQYTEAFF
CDR3 DNA: TGTGCCAGCAGTACTCTACAGTACACTGAAGCTTTCTTT

J gene: TRBJ2-1
CDR3 length: 14
V gene: TRBV6-5
clone size: NA
D gene: NA
CDR3 protein: CASRMESGFNEQFF
CDR3 DNA: TGTGCCAGCAGGATGGAATCGGGGTTCAATGAGCAGTTCTTC

J gene: TRBJ2-5
CDR3 length: 13
V gene: TRBV2
clone size: NA
D gene: TRBD1
CDR3 protein: CASSDTGGETQYF
CDR3 DNA: TGTGCCAGCAGCGATACAGGGGGAGAGACCCAGTACTTC

J gene: TRBJ2-3
CDR3 length: 15
V gene: TRBV9
clone size: NA
D gene: NA
CDR3 protein: CASSNRDTYTDTQYF
CDR3 DNA: TGTGCCAGCAGCAACCGGGACACATACACAGATACGCAGTATTTT

J gene: TRBJ1-1
CDR3 length: 16
V gene: TRBV6-4
clone size: NA
D gene: TRBD1
CDR3 protein: CASSPSWMTGRTEAFF
CDR3 DNA: TGTGCCAGCAGCCCTTCATGGATGACAGGGCGGACTGAAGCTTTCTTT

J gene: TRBJ2-1
CDR3 length: 15
V gene: TRBV9
clone size: NA
D gene: TRBD1
CDR3 protein: CASSAMGQGSNEQFF
CDR3 DNA: TGTGCCAGCAGCGCCATGGGACAGGGGAGTAATGAGCAGTTCTTC

J gene: TRBJ2-1
CDR3 length: 13
V gene: TRBV12-3/TRBV12-4
clone size: NA
D gene: TRBD1
CDR3 protein: CASSLGQGNEQFF
CDR3 DNA: TGTGCCAGCAGCTTGGGACAGGGGAATGAGCAGTTCTTC

J gene: TRBJ2-5
CDR3 length: 15
V gene: TRBV14
clone size: NA
D gene: NA
CDR3 protein: CASSRGTPRRETQYF
CDR3 DNA: TGTGCCAGCAGCCGCGGGACCCCGAGGCGGGAGACCCAGTACTTC

J gene: TRBJ2-1
CDR3 length: 17
V gene: TRBV9
clone size: NA
D gene: TRBD2
CDR3 protein: CASSVGFSGSGLDEQFF
CDR3 DNA: TGTGCCAGCAGCGTAGGGTTTAGCGGGAGTGGTTTGGATGAGCAGTTCTTC

J gene: TRBJ2-1
CDR3 length: 15
V gene: TRBV15
clone size: NA
D gene: TRBD1
CDR3 protein: CATSLLRQGADEQFF
CDR3 DNA: TGTGCCACCAGCTTACTCCGACAGGGGGCCGATGAGCAGTTCTTC

J gene: TRBJ2-5
CDR3 length: 11
V gene: TRBV29-1
clone size: NA
D gene: NA
CDR3 protein: CSSGVGETQYF
CDR3 DNA: TGCAGTTCAGGGGTGGGGGAGACCCAGTACTTC

J gene: TRBJ2-1
CDR3 length: 15
V gene: TRBV14
clone size: NA
D gene: TRBD2
CDR3 protein: CASSQEGLAGSEQFF
CDR3 DNA: TGTGCCAGCAGCCAAGAAGGACTAGCGGGAAGTGAGCAGTTCTTC

J gene: TRBJ2-2
CDR3 length: 16
V gene: TRBV10-1
clone size: NA
D gene: NA
CDR3 protein: CASSESGRGGTGELFF
CDR3 DNA: TGCGCCAGCAGTGAGTCTGGCAGGGGCGGCACCGGGGAGCTGTTTTTT

J gene: TRBJ2-1
CDR3 length: 14
V gene: TRBV5-6
clone size: NA
D gene: NA
CDR3 protein: CASNFDSSYNEQFF
CDR3 DNA: TGTGCCAGCAACTTCGACAGCTCCTACAATGAGCAGTTCTTC

J gene: TRBJ2-1
CDR3 length: 13
V gene: TRBV6-5
clone size: NA
D gene: NA
CDR3 protein: CASSRGRFNEQFF
CDR3 DNA: TGTGCCAGCAGTCGAGGTCGGTTCAATGAGCAGTTCTTC

J gene: TRBJ1-1
CDR3 length: 11
V gene: TRBV6-5
clone size: few
D gene: NA
CDR3 protein: CASRDSYEAFF
CDR3 DNA: TGTGCCAGCAGGGACTCGTATGAAGCTTTCTTT

J gene: TRBJ1-3
CDR3 length: 19
V gene: TRBV19
clone size: once
D gene: NA
CDR3 protein: CASSPHHPGGTSSGNTIYF
CDR3 DNA: TGTGCCAGTAGTCCCCACCACCCAGGAGGCACGAGCTCTGGAAACACCATATATTTT

J gene: TRBJ2-5
CDR3 length: 15
V gene: TRBV29-1
clone size: NA
D gene: TRBD2
CDR3 protein: CSVPSGGGFAETQYF
CDR3 DNA: TGCAGCGTGCCATCGGGGGGTGGTTTCGCGGAGACCCAGTACTTC

J gene: TRBJ2-3
CDR3 length: 14
V gene: TRBV5-8
clone size: NA
D gene: NA
CDR3 protein: CASSFPADSDTQYF
CDR3 DNA: TGTGCCAGCAGCTTCCCTGCGGACTCCGATACGCAGTATTTT

J gene: TRBJ2-2
CDR3 length: 16
V gene: TRBV28
clone size: NA
D gene: NA
CDR3 protein: CASSLTAAPGTGELFF
CDR3 DNA: TGTGCCAGCAGTTTAACAGCGGCCCCTGGCACCGGGGAGCTGTTTTTT

J gene: TRBJ1-1
CDR3 length: 17
V gene: TRBV12-5
clone size: once
D gene: NA
CDR3 protein: CASGLVTGGQGPTEAFF
CDR3 DNA: TGTGCTAGTGGTTTGGTAACGGGAGGGCAGGGCCCCACTGAAGCTTTCTTT

J gene: TRBJ2-1
CDR3 length: 18
V gene: TRBV7-8
clone size: NA
D gene: TRBD2
CDR3 protein: CASSSLGNLAGVFYEQFF
CDR3 DNA: TGTGCCAGCAGCTCACTGGGGAACCTGGCGGGAGTCTTTTATGAGCAGTTCTTC

J gene: TRBJ2-1
CDR3 length: 15
V gene: TRBV5-5
clone size: NA
D gene: TRBD2
CDR3 protein: CASIPESGSYHEQFF
CDR3 DNA: TGTGCCAGCATCCCAGAGAGCGGGAGTTACCATGAGCAGTTCTTC

J gene: TRBJ2-3
CDR3 length: 18
V gene: TRBV5-4
clone size: NA
D gene: TRBD2
CDR3 protein: CASSPSATSGSMTDTQYF
CDR3 DNA: TGTGCCAGCAGCCCCTCGGCTACTAGCGGGAGTATGACAGATACGCAGTATTTT

J gene: TRBJ2-4
CDR3 length: 18
V gene: TRBV18
clone size: NA
D gene: TRBD2
CDR3 protein: CASSPGLAANRGKNIQYF
CDR3 DNA: TGTGCCAGCTCACCGGGACTAGCGGCAAATCGAGGCAAAAACATTCAGTACTTC

J gene: TRBJ2-1
CDR3 length: 18
V gene: TRBV30
clone size: NA
D gene: TRBD2
CDR3 protein: CAWSARSRTSGSYNEQFF
CDR3 DNA: TGTGCCTGGAGTGCCAGAAGCCGGACTAGCGGGTCCTACAATGAGCAGTTCTTC

J gene: TRBJ2-5
CDR3 length: 14
V gene: TRBV19
clone size: many
D gene: NA
CDR3 protein: CASSIGRAVSPQYF
CDR3 DNA: TGTGCCAGTAGTATAGGGAGGGCCGTGAGTCCCCAGTACTTC

J gene: TRBJ1-6
CDR3 length: 15
V gene: TRBV6-1
clone size: NA
D gene: NA
CDR3 protein: CASSEPIGPHSPLHF
CDR3 DNA: TGTGCCAGCAGTGAGCCCATTGGCCCCCATTCACCCCTCCACTTT

J gene: TRBJ2-1
CDR3 length: 15
V gene: TRBV25-1
clone size: NA
D gene: TRBD2
CDR3 protein: CASSAYSGRANEQFF
CDR3 DNA: TGTGCCAGCAGTGCCTACAGCGGGAGGGCTAATGAGCAGTTCTTC

J gene: TRBJ2-5
CDR3 length: 16
V gene: TRBV21-1
clone size: NA
D gene: NA
CDR3 protein: CASSKRELIPQETQYF
CDR3 DNA: TGTGCCAGCAGCAAGCGGGAGCTGATTCCCCAAGAGACCCAGTACTTC

J gene: TRBJ1-4
CDR3 length: 14
V gene: TRBV11-3
clone size: NA
D gene: TRBD1
CDR3 protein: CASSMDRDGEKLFF
CDR3 DNA: TGTGCCAGCAGCATGGACAGGGATGGAGAAAAACTGTTTTTT